The rows below give T cell receptor beta chains drawn from one sample of a study of blood T cell repertoires in COVID-19. This table comes from immunoSEQ multiplex PCR, and its TCRdb copy is limited to in-frame clones, with some not included. Here the sample spans about 320,000 clones, over 70% being singletons. The sample was peripheral blood. The receptor source for this set is a woman in her 50s with acute or convalescent COVID-19. Both conserved end residues are part of each CDR3.

length,V,CDR3
14,TRBV11-2,CASSLDRQGGEQFF
15,TRBV2,CASSGNRGLNTEAFF
12,TRBV3-1/TRBV3-2,CASSFRDRLRYF
14,TRBV27,CASRPWEPSYEQYF
14,TRBV10-2,CASSELRTDQPQHF
16,TRBV5-1,CASSPGRQGSRETQYF
11,TRBV5-1,CASTLFYGYTF
14,TRBV15,CATSRDRGYTEAFF
16,TRBV7-9,CASRLGKAGASYEQYF
13,TRBV6-5,CASSATLNTEAFF
14,TRBV30,CAWSVGQGHQPQHF
17,TRBV5-1,CASSDGTSGSRIDTQYF
15,TRBV21-1,CASSKLETGTDGYTF
15,TRBV29-1,CSVDFAGTGDYGYTF
14,TRBV7-9,CASSLAQGFGERFF
14,TRBV29-1,CSVELPISQETQYF
14,TRBV9,CASSLWGGEETQYF
12,TRBV19,CASRDKQETQYF
16,TRBV5-1,CASSLEAGTGYYEQFF
14,TRBV30,CASDRASYNSPLHF
15,TRBV7-2,CASSSSAGAPRAQHF
14,TRBV10-1,CASSGSGSASGYTF